What follows are 10 T cell receptor beta chains derived from one specimen sequenced in a study of blood T cell repertoires in COVID-19. Here immunoSEQ multiplex PCR was the method, and the copy in TCRdb shows in-frame clones only, minus some. The sample carries some 240,000 clones, roughly 90% recorded once. Sequencing was carried out using peripheral blood. The receptors were gathered from a man between 60 and 75 years old who had recovered from COVID-19.

This chain connects TRBV24-1 to TRBJ1-2; TRBD1 matches at 7 bases. Germline trimming cut 4 bases from V and 4 bases from J; bases unmatched to any gene: 8. This CDR3 has 15 amino acids. Germline V CDR1 and CDR2: KGHDR, SFDVKD. In DNA, the CDR3 is TGTGCCACCAGTGACCGGGACAGCAGAGTCTATGGCTACACCTTC. As protein: CATSDRDSRVYGYTF.

V is TRBV28 and J is TRBJ2-3, with D tentatively TRBD2 (6 bases). CDR3 length equals 16 residues. The germline V gene encodes CDR1 MDHEN and CDR2 SYDVKM. V was trimmed by 2 bases and J by 3 bases, leaving 15 bases between them. CDR3 protein: CASSLEWLRGTDTQYF. The CDR3 nucleotides read TGTGCCAGCAGTTTAGAATGGTTACGGGGGACAGATACGCAGTATTTT.

The chain combines TRBV29-1 with TRBJ2-7; 9 positions match TRBD1. V gave up 6 bases and J gave up 6 bases; unmatched junction bases: 12. Germline assignment: CDR1 SQVTM and CDR2 ANQGSEA. This CDR3 has 14 amino acids. The CDR3 reads CSVRLTQGAREQYF. The CDR3, as DNA: TGCAGCGTGCGGTTAACACAGGGGGCGCGCGAGCAGTACTTC.

J is TRBJ1-2 and V is TRBV19; TRBD1 aligns across 7 bases. The ends lost 2 bases at V and 8 bases at J; junction bases unmatched: 11. The CDR3 is 15 residues long. Germline V lookup: CDR1 LNHDA, CDR2 SQIVND (reference sequence). The CDR3 DNA follows: TGTGCCAGTAGTATAACGACAGGGTCCGTTGGCGGCTACACCTTC. Amino acids: CASSITTGSVGGYTF.

The V call is TRBV6-5, the J call TRBJ1-5; 8 bases match TRBD1. The trim removed 2 bases at V and 6 bases at J, leaving 6 bases unmatched. CDR1 and CDR2 from the germline V gene are MNHEY and SVGAGI. The CDR3 totals 15 residues. The CDR3 DNA follows: TGTGCCAGCAGTTACGCCCCAGGGGGCTTTCAGCCCCAGCATTTT. The encoded protein is CASSYAPGGFQPQHF.

The V gene is TRBV5-1, the J gene TRBJ2-2; D is perhaps TRBD2 (5 bases). The germline V and J ends were trimmed by 4 bases and 4 bases, with 8 bases remaining between them. CDR1 SGHRS and CDR2 YFSETQ come from the germline V gene. The CDR3 sequence is 13 residues long. The CDR3 DNA reads as TGCGCCAGCAGCCCCGAGGGCACCGGGGAGCTGTTTTTT. It translates to CASSPEGTGELFF.

The CDR3 loop reads CASSYSGRAHYGYTF. DNA for the CDR3: TGTGCCAGCAGTTACTCTGGCAGGGCCCACTATGGCTACACCTTC. The chain employs TRBV6-5 and TRBJ1-2, with D possibly matching TRBD1 (5 bases). Between the trimmed V and J ends, which lost 0 bases and 3 bases, there was a span of 11 bases. The CDR3 spans 15 residues. CDR1 is MNHEY and CDR2 is SVGAGI in the germline V gene.

V gene TRBV7-2 combines with J gene TRBJ1-5, with TRBD1 identical over 8 bases. Germline assignment: CDR1 SGHTA and CDR2 FQGNSA. The CDR3 sequence is 15 residues long. With 4 bases clipped from V and 6 bases from J, the junction kept 8 bases outside the gene matches. CDR3 amino acids: CASSSVRGLGQPQHF. CDR3 sequence (DNA): TGTGCCAGCAGCTCGGTCAGGGGGCTAGGTCAGCCCCAGCATTTT.

The chain links TRBV7-2 to TRBJ2-3; no clear D. The V end lost 5 bases, the J end lost 2 bases, and 14 bases lay between the germline ends. This CDR3 spans 15 amino acids. Germline CDR1 and CDR2: SGHTA and FQGNSA. Written as DNA, the CDR3 is TGTGCCAGCAGCCCTTTGGGCCTTAACACAGATACGCAGTATTTT. Translated, it gives CASSPLGLNTDTQYF. Using reference TRBV7-2 and TRBJ2-3 for the parts outside the CDR3, the full variable domain is GAGVSQSPSNKVTEKGKDVELRCDPISGHTALYWYRQSLGQGLEFLIYFQGNSAPDKSGLPSDRFSAERTGGSVSTLTIQRTQQEDSAVYLCASSPLGLNTDTQYFGPGTRLTVL.

This chain joins TRBV11-2 and TRBJ2-7; D is perhaps TRBD2 (6 bases). The CDR3 sequence is 12 residues long. V was cut by 0 bases and J by 7 bases, with 7 bases left in between. Germline V gene lookup returns CDR1 SGHAT and CDR2 FQNNGV. CDR3 in DNA: TGTGCCAGCAGCTTAGATCGGGGGGAGCAGTACTTC. Amino acid sequence: CASSLDRGEQYF.